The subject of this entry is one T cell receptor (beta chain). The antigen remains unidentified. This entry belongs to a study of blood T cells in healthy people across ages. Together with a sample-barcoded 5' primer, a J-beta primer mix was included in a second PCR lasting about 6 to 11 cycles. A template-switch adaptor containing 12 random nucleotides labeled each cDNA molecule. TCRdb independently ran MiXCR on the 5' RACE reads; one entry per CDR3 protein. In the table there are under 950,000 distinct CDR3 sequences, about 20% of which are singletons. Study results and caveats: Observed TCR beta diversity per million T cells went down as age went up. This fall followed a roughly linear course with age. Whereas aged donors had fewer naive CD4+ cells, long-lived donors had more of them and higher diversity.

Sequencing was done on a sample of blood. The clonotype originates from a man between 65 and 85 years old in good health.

The chain's CDR3 is CASSYPVRTGNQPQHF. The CDR3 DNA reads as TGTGCCAGCAGTTACCCGGTAAGGACAGGGAATCAGCCCCAGCATTTT. The chain carries TRBV6-2 or TRBV6-3 and TRBJ1-5; TRBD1 matches 8 bases. The CDR3 sequence is 16 residues long. Germline trimming cut 2 bases from V and 4 bases from J; bases unmatched to any gene: 7. Germline V CDR1 and CDR2: MNHEY, SVGEGT.